This T cell receptor (beta chain) is drawn from a study of CD8 T cells in ankylosing spondylitis. Study-wide results and caveats: In the blood and synovial fluid of reactive arthritis, some motif variants had been previously reported. A TCR beta motif of several highly homologous variants seemed to mark ankylosing spondylitis blood.

Quantitative 5'-RACE with molecular barcodes generated TCR beta libraries. TCRdb re-called the 5' RACE reads through MiXCR, storing one row per CDR3 protein. The table lists about 260,000 distinct CDR3 sequences, 20% to 30% of them singletons. V gave up 6 bases and J gave up 5 bases, with 18 bases separating them. The CDR3 loop spans 15 amino acids. Many counts were recorded for this clonotype. Its matching antigen is unknown. The sequence was obtained from a male donor with ankylosing spondylitis or in good health (not recorded which). The specimen was blood, either unsorted or a sorted T cell fraction (not recorded which). The chain recombines TRBV12-3 or TRBV12-4 with TRBJ2-3; D might be TRBD2 (7 bases). This CDR3 reads CASRPLGGHKDTQYF. The DNA for the CDR3 is TGTGCCAGCAGGCCTCTCGGGGGGCACAAAGATACGCAGTATTTT.